One sample yielded the 5 T cell receptor beta chains listed below, sequenced in a study of OX40 agonist ivuxolimab in advanced cancers. The assay was immunoSEQ multiplex PCR, and TCRdb's table has in-frame clones only and misses some. Of 60,000 to 75,000 clones detected, around 93% appear once; the ten largest clones hold roughly a fifth. Specimen: CD4+ or CD8+ T cells sorted from blood, collected in a trial of the OX40 agonist ivuxolimab. The receptor source for this set is an adult with an advanced solid tumor such as melanoma, head and neck, liver or kidney cancer.

CDR3 sequence reads: CASTLTGRGDQPQHF. For the CDR3, the DNA is TGTGCCAGCACCCTCACGGGCAGGGGCGATCAGCCCCAGCATTTT. This chain joins TRBV11-3 and TRBJ1-5; maybe TRBD1 (6 bases). The V and J ends lost 7 bases and 5 bases respectively, with 18 bases between them. Per the germline V gene, CDR1 is SGHNT and CDR2 is YENEEA. CDR3 length: 15 residues.

The chain is built from TRBV4-2 and TRBJ1-2, with D hard to call. Trimming took off 1 base at V and 6 bases at J, with 6 bases between the two ends. Germline-derived CDR1 and CDR2 are LGHNA and YNFKEQ. The CDR3 runs to 12 residues. The CDR3 is CASSQGVDGYTF. The CDR3 coding sequence is TGTGCCAGCAGCCAAGGGGTAGATGGCTACACCTTC.

This clone has a single count. The chain has TRBV7-2 and TRBJ2-7; TRBD2 matches 11 bases. The germline CDR1 and CDR2 sequences are SGHTA and FQGNSA. This CDR3 is built from 16 residues. V lost 4 bases to trimming and J lost 0 bases; unmatched junction nucleotides: 5. CDR3 coding DNA: TGTGCCAGCAGCTCCCTTAGCGGGAGGGCCTCCTACGAGCAGTACTTC. Its protein product is CASSSLSGRASYEQYF.

V usage is TRBV7-9 and J usage is TRBJ2-7; 12 positions match TRBD2. This CDR3 is 15 amino acids long. Germline V gives CDR1 SEHNR, CDR2 FQNEAQ (reference sequence). The V segment lost 5 bases and the J segment 4 bases; nucleotides outside the gene matches: 6. The CDR3 sequence: CASSTTTSGSYEQYF. The CDR3 region has the DNA TGTGCCAGCAGCACCACGACTAGCGGGAGTTACGAGCAGTACTTC.

The genes are TRBV28 and TRBJ1-5, with D uncertain. Germline V gene sequence: CDR1 MDHEN, CDR2 SYDVKM. This CDR3 spans 15 amino acids. V lost 3 bases to trimming and J lost 0 bases, with 9 bases between them. The CDR3 protein is CASSFPESSNQPQHF. DNA for the CDR3: TGTGCCAGCAGTTTCCCCGAGAGTAGCAATCAGCCCCAGCATTTT. Variable domain in full (rest from reference TRBV28 and TRBJ1-5): DVKVTQSSRYLVKRTGEKVFLECVQDMDHENMFWYRQDPGLGLRLIYFSYDVKMKEKGDIPEGYSVSREKKERFSLILESASTNQTSMYLCASSFPESSNQPQHFGDGTRLSIL.